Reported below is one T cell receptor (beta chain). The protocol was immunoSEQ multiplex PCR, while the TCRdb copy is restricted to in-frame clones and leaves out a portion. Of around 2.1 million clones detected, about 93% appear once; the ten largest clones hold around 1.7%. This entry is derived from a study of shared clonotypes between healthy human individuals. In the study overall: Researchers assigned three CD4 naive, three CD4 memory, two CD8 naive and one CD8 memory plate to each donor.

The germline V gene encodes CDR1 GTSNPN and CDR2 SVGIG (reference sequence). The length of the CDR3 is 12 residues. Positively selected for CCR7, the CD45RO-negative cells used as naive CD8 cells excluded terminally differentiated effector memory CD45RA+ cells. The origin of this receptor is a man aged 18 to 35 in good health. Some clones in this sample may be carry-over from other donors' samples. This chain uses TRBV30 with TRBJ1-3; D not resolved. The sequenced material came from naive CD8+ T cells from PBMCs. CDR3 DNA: TGTGTGGTTTTTTCATCTGGAAACACCATATATTTT. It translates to CVVFSSGNTIYF. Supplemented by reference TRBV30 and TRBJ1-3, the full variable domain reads SQTIHQWPATLVQPVGSPLSLECTVEGTSNPNLYWYRQAAGRGLQLLFYSVGIGQISSEVPQNLSASRPQDRQFILSSKKLLLSDSGFYLCVVFSSGNTIYFGEGSWLTVV.